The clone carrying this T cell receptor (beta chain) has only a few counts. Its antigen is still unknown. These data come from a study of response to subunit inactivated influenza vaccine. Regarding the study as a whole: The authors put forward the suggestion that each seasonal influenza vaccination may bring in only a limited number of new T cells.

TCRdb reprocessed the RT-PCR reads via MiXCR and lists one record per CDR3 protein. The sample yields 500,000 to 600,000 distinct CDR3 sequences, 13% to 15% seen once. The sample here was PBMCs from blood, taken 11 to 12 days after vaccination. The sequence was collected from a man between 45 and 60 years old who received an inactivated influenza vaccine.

CDR3 DNA sequence: TGTGCCAGCAGCGTATCCTGGAGGGACACTGAAGCTTTCTTT. Its protein is CASSVSWRDTEAFF. This rearrangement joins TRBV9 to TRBJ1-1; no reliable D call. Germline V gene lookup returns CDR1 SGDLS and CDR2 YYNGEE. Trimming shortened V by 1 base and J by 3 bases, and 10 bases separated the two germline ends. CDR3 length: 14 amino acids.